This TCR beta chain was documented in a study of Tregs in tolerant kidney transplant recipients. Study overall: Sorting of CD4+CD25+CD127- cells followed 3-day belatacept mixed lymphocyte reactions, sometimes with approximately 5-day graft donor restimulation. Sorting used antibodies to exclude donor cells. Study-level points and caveats: Few patients were studied, so findings need validation in larger groups.

Note on this clone: Its target is not known.

The data were produced by immunoSEQ multiplex PCR, yet TCRdb's version contains in-frame clones alone and is incomplete. This sample has around 30,000 clones; 82% occur once, and the top ten carry 2% to 2.5%. The sequenced sample consisted of Tregs from blood cultured with allogeneic cells. The TCR comes from a human donor in good health.

CDR3 bases: TGTGCCAGCAGCGTTTACGGGGGGGCCGGTAAAAACATTCAGTACTTC. Amino acid sequence: CASSVYGGAGKNIQYF. This chain uses TRBV7-9 with TRBJ2-4, with 8 bases that match TRBD2. The CDR3 sequence is 16 residues long. J gave up 4 bases and V 5 bases, and 10 bases lay outside the gene matches. CDR1 and CDR2 from the germline V gene are SEHNR and FQNEAQ (reference sequence).